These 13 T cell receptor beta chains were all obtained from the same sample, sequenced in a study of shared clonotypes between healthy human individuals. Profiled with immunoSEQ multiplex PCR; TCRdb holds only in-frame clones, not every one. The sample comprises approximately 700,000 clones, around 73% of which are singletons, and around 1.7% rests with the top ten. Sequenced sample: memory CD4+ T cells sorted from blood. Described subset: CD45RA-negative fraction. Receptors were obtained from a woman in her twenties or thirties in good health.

The CDR3: CASSLVRRLGTDTQYF. CDR3 nucleotides: TGTGCCAGCAGCTTAGTTCGGAGGTTGGGTACAGATACGCAGTATTTT. V usage is TRBV7-2 and J usage is TRBJ2-3; a weak D match, TRBD2 (5 bases). V lost 1 base, J lost 3 bases, and 14 bases lay in between. Germline CDR1 and CDR2: SGHTA and FQGNSA. The CDR3 totals 16 residues.

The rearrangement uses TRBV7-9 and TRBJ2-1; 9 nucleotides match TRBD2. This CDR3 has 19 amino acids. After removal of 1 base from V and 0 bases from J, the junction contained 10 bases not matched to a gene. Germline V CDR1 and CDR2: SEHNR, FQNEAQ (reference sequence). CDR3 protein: CASSLVWTSVPSSYNEQFF. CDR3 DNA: TGTGCCAGCAGCTTAGTCTGGACTAGCGTTCCTAGCTCCTACAATGAGCAGTTCTTC.

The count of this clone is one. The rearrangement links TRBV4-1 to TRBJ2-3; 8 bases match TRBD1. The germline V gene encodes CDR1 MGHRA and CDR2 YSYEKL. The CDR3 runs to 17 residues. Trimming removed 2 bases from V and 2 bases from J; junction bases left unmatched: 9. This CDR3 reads CASSQRTGSVPTDTQYF. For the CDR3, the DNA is TGCGCCAGCAGCCAACGGACAGGGAGTGTTCCCACAGATACGCAGTATTTT.

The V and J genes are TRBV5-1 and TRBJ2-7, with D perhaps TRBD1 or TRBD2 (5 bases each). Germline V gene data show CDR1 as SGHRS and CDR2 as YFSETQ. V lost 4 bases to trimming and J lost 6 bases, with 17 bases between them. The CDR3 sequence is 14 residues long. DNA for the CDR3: TGCGCCAGCAGCGCCGGGACCGGCGCAACCGAGCAGTACTTC. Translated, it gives CASSAGTGATEQYF.

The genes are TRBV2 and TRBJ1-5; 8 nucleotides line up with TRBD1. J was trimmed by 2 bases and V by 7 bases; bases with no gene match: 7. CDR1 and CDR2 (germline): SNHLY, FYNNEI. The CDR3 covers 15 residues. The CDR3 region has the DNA TGTGCCAGCATTAAAACGGACAGGGGCAATCAGCCCCAGCATTTT. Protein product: CASIKTDRGNQPQHF.

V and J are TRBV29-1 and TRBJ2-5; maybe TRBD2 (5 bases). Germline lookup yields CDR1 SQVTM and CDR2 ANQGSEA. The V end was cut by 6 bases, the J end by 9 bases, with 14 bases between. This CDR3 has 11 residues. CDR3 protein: CSVTGSPAQYF. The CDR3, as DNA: TGCAGCGTCACGGGATCCCCGGCCCAGTACTTC.

Written as DNA, the CDR3 is TGCGCCAGCAGCCTTCAGGAGCAAGAGACCCAGTACTTC. Translated: CASSLQEQETQYF. The genes are TRBV5-1 and TRBJ2-5; D is ambiguous. With 4 bases removed from V and 2 bases from J, the gap between germline ends came to 9 bases. The CDR3 length is 13 residues. Germline CDR1 reads SGHRS; CDR2 reads YFSETQ.

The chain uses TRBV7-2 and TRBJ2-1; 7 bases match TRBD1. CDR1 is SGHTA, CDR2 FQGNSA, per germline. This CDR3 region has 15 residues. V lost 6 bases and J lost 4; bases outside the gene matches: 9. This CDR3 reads CASSQSGTDYNEQFF. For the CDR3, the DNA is TGTGCCAGCAGTCAATCCGGGACAGATTACAATGAGCAGTTCTTC.

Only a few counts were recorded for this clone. The CDR3 sequence: CASSPGEEGSNQPQHF. CDR3 in DNA: TGTGCCAGCAGCCCCGGTGAGGAGGGTAGCAATCAGCCCCAGCATTTT. This chain connects TRBV7-9 to TRBJ1-5; D remains ambiguous. There are 16 residues in the CDR3. Germline CDR1 and CDR2: SEHNR and FQNEAQ (reference sequence). V was pared by 5 bases and J by 0 bases, with 14 bases between.

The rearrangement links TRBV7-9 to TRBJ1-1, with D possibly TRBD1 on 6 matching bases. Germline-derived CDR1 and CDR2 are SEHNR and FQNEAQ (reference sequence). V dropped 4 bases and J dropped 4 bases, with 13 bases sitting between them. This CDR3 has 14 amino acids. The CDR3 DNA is TGTGCCAGCAGCTCAGGGACACTCCTCACTGAAGCTTTCTTT. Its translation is CASSSGTLLTEAFF.

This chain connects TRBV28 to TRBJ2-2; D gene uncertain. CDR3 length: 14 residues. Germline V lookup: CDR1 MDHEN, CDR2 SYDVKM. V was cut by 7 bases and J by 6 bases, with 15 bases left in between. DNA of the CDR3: TGTGCCAGCATGAGGAGTGGTGGTTCCGGGGAGCTGTTTTTT. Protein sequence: CASMRSGGSGELFF.

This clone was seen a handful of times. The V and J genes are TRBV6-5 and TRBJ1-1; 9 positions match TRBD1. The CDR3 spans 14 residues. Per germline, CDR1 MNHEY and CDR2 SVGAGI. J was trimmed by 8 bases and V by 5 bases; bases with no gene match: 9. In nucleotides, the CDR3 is TGTGCCAGCAGTACCGACGGACAGGGGACCGAAGCTTTCTTT. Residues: CASSTDGQGTEAFF.

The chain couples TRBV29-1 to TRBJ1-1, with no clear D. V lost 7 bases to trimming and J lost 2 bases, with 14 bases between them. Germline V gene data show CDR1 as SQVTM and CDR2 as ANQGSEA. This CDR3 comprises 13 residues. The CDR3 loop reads CSAARDVNTEAFF. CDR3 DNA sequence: TGCAGCGCCGCCAGAGACGTAAACACTGAAGCTTTCTTT.